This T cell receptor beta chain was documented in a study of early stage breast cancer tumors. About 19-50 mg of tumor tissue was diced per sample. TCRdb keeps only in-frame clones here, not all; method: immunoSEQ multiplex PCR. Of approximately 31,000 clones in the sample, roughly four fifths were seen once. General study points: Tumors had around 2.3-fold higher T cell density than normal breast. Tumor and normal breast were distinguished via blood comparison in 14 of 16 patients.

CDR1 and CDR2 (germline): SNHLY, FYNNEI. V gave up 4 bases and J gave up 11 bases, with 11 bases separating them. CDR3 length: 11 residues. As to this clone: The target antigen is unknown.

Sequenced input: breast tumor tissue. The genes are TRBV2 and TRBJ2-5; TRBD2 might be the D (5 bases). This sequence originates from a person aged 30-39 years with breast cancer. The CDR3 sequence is CASSVLRRQYF. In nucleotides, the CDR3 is TGTGCCAGCAGTGTCCTAAGGAGGCAGTACTTC.